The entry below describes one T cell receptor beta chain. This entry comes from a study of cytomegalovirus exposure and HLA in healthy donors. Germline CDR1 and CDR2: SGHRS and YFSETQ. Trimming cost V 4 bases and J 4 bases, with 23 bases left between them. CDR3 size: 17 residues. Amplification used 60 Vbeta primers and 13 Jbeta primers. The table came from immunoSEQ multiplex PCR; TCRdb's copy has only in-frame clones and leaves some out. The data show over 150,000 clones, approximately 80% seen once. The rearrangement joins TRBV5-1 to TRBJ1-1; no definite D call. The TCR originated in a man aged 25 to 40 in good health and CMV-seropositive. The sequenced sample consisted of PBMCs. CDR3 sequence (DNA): TGCGCCAGCAGCCGCGGCGCGACGGCGGTAGATTCCACTGAAGCTTTCTTT. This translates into CASSRGATAVDSTEAFF.